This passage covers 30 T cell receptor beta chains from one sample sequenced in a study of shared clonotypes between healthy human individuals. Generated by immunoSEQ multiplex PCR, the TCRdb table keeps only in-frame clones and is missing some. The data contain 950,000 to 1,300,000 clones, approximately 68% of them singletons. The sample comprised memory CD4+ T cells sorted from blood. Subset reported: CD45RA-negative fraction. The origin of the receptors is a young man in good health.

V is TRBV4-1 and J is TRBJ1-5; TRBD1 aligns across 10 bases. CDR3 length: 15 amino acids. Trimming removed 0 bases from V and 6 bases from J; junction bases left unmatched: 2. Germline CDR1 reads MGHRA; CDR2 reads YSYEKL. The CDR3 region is CASSQETGGRQPQHF. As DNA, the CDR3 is TGCGCCAGCAGCCAAGAGACAGGGGGCCGTCAGCCCCAGCATTTT.

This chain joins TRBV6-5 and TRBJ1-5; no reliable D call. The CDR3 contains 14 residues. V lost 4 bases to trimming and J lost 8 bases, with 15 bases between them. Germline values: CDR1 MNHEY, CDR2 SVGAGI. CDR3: CASSSVGGKEPQHF. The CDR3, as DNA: TGTGCCAGCAGTTCGGTGGGAGGAAAGGAGCCCCAGCATTTT.

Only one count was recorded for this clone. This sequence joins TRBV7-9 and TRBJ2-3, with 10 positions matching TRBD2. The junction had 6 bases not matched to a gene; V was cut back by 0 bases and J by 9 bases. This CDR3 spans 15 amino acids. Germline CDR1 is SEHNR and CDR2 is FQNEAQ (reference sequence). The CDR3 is CASSLALAGEGTQYF. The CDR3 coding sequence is TGTGCCAGCAGCTTAGCGCTAGCGGGAGAGGGAACGCAGTATTTT.

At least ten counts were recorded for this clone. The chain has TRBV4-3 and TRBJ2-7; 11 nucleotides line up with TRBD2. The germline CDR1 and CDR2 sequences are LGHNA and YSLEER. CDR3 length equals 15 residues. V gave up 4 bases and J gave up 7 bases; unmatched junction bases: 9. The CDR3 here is CASSPDSGRAQEQYF. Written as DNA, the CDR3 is TGCGCCAGCAGCCCGGATAGCGGGAGGGCTCAAGAGCAGTACTTC.

CDR3 sequence: CASSLESVNYGYTF. In DNA form, the CDR3 reads TGCGCCAGCAGCTTGGAGTCAGTTAACTATGGCTACACCTTC. The chain is built from TRBV5-1 and TRBJ1-2; D gene uncertain. The V gene's germline CDR1 is SGHRS and CDR2 YFSETQ. V lost 0 bases to trimming and J lost 1 base, with 7 bases between them. The CDR3 covers 14 residues.

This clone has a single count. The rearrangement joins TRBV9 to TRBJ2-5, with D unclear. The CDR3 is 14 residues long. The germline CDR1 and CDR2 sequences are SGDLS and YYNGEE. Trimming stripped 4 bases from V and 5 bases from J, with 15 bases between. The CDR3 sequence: CASSIHDVGETQYF. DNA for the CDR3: TGTGCCAGCAGCATCCACGACGTAGGGGAGACCCAGTACTTC.

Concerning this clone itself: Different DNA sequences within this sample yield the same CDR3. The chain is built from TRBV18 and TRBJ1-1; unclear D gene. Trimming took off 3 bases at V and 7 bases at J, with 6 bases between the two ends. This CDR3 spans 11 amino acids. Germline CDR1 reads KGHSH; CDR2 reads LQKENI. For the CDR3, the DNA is TGTGCCAGCTCACCCCGGGATGAAGCTTTCTTT. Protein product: CASSPRDEAFF.

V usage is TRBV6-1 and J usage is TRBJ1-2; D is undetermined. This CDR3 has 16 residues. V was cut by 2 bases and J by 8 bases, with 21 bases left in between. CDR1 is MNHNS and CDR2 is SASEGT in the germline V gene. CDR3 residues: CASSETGAQISWGYTF. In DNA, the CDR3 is TGTGCCAGCAGTGAAACCGGCGCACAGATCTCGTGGGGCTACACCTTC.

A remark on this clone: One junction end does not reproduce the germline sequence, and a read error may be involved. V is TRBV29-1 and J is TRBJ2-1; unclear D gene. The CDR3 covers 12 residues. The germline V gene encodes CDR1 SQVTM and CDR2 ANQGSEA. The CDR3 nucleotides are TGCAGCGTTGCGGAGTCTACAATGAGCTTGGTCTTC. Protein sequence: CSVAESTMSLVF.

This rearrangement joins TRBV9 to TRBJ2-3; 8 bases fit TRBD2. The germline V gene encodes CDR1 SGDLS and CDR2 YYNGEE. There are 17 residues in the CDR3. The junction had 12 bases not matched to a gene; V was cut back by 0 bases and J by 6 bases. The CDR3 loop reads CASSVGSGSTISDTQYF. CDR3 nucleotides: TGTGCCAGCAGCGTAGGGAGCGGGAGTACAATTAGTGATACGCAGTATTTT.

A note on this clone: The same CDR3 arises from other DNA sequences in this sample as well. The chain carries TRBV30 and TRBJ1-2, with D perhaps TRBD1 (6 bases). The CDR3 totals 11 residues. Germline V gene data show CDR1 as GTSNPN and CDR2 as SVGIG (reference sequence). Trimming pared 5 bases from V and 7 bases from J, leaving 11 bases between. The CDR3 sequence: CAWSKGGGYTF. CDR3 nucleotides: TGTGCCTGGTCCAAGGGGGGTGGCTACACCTTC.

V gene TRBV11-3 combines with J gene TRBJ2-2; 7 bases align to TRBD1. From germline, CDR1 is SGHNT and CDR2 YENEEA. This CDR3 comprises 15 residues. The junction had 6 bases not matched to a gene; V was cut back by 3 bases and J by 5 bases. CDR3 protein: CASSLGDRGTGELFF. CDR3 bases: TGTGCCAGCAGCTTGGGGGACAGAGGGACCGGGGAGCTGTTTTTT.

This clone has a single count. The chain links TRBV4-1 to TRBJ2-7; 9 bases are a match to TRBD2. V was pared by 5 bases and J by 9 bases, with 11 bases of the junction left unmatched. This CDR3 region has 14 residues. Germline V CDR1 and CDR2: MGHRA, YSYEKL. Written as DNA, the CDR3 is TGCGCCAGCAGCTACCCGGGACTAGCTCAGGGGCAGTACTTC. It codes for CASSYPGLAQGQYF.

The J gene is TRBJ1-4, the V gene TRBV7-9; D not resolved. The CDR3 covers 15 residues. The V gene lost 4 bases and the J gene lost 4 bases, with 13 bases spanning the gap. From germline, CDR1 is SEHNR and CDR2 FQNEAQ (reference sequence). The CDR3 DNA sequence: TGTGCCAGCAGCTCCCCGGTAGGCCTTAATGAAAAACTGTTTTTT. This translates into CASSSPVGLNEKLFF.

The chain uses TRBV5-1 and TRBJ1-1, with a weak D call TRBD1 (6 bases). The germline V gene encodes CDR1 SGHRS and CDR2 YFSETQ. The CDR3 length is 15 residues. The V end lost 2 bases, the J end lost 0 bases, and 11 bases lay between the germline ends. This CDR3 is CASSFGGAMNTEAFF. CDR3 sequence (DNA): TGCGCCAGCAGCTTTGGGGGGGCGATGAACACTGAAGCTTTCTTT.

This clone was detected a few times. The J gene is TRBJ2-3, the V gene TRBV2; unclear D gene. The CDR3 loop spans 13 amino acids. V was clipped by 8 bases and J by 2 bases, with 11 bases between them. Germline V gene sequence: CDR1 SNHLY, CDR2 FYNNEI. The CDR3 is CASPADLTDTQYF. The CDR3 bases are TGTGCCAGCCCTGCGGACCTCACAGATACGCAGTATTTT. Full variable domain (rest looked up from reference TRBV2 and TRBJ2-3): EPEVTQTPSHQVTQMGQEVILRCVPISNHLYFYWYRQILGQKVEFLVSFYNNEISEKSEIFDDQFSVERPDGSNFTLKIRSTKLEDSAMYFCASPADLTDTQYFGPGTRLTVL.

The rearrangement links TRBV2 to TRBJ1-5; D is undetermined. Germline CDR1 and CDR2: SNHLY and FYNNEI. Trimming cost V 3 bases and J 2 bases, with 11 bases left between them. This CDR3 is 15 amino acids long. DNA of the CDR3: TGTGCCAGCAGTGACGGAATGATGGGCAATCAGCCCCAGCATTTT. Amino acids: CASSDGMMGNQPQHF. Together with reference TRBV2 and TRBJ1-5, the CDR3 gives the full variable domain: EPEVTQTPSHQVTQMGQEVILRCVPISNHLYFYWYRQILGQKVEFLVSFYNNEISEKSEIFDDQFSVERPDGSNFTLKIRSTKLEDSAMYFCASSDGMMGNQPQHFGDGTRLSIL.

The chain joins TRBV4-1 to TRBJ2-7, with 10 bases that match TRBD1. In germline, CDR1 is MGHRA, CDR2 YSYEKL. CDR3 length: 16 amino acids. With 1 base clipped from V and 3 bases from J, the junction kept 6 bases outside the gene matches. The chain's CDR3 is CASSQGGGQGRYEQYF. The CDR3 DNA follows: TGCGCCAGCAGCCAAGGAGGGGGACAGGGGCGCTACGAGCAGTACTTC.

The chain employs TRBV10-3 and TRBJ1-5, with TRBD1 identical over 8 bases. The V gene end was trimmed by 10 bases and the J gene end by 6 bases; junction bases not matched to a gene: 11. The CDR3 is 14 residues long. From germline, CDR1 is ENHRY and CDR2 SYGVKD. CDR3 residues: CATTGGSGGQPQHF. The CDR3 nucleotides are TGTGCCACTACAGGGGGTTCCGGTGGTCAGCCCCAGCATTTT.

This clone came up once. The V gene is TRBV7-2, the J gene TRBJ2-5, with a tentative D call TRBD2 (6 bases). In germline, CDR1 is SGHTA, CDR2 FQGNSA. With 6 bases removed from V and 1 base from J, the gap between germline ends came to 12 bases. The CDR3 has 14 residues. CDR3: CASRGNGGQETQYF. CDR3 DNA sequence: TGTGCCAGCAGGGGGAACGGGGGCCAAGAGACCCAGTACTTC.

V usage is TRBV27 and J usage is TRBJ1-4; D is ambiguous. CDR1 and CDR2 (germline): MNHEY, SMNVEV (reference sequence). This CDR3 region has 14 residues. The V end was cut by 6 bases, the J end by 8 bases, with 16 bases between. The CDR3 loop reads CASRPIQSLEKLFF. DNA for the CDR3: TGTGCCAGCAGACCCATACAGAGCTTGGAAAAACTGTTTTTT.

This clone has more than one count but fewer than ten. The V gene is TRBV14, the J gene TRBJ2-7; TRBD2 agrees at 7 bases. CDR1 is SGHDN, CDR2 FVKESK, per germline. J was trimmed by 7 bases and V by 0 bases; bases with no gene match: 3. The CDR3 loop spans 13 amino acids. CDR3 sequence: CASSQDRAGEQYF. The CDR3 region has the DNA TGTGCCAGCAGCCAAGATAGAGCGGGAGAGCAGTACTTC.

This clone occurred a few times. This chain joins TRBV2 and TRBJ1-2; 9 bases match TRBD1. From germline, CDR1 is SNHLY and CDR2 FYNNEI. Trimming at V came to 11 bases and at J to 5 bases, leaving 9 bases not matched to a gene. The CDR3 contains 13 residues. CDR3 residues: CAGRQGVGYGYTF. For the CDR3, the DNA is TGTGCCGGTAGACAGGGGGTTGGGTATGGCTACACCTTC. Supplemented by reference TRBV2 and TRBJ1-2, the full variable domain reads EPEVTQTPSHQVTQMGQEVILRCVPISNHLYFYWYRQILGQKVEFLVSFYNNEISEKSEIFDDQFSVERPDGSNFTLKIRSTKLEDSAMYFCAGRQGVGYGYTFGSGTRLTVV.

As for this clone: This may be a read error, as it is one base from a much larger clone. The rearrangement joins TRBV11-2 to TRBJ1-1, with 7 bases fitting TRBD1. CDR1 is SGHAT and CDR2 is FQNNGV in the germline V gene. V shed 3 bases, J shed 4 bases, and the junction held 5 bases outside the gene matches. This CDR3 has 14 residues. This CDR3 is CASSFRQGSTEAFF. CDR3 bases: TGTGCCAGCAGCTTCAGACAGGGATCCACTGAAGCTTTCTTT.

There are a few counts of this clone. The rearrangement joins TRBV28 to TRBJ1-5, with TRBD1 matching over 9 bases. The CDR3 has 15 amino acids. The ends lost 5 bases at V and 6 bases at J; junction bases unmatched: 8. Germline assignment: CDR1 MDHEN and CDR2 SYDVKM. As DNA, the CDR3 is TGTGCCAGCAGTCTACAGGGGGCCGAACGTCAGCCCCAGCATTTT. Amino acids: CASSLQGAERQPQHF.

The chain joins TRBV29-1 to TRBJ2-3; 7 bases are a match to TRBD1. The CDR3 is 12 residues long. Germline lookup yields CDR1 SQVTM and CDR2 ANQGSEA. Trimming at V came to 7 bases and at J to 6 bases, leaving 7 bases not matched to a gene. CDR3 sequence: CSGGQSLDTQYF. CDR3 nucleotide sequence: TGCAGCGGGGGACAGTCCCTCGATACGCAGTATTTT.

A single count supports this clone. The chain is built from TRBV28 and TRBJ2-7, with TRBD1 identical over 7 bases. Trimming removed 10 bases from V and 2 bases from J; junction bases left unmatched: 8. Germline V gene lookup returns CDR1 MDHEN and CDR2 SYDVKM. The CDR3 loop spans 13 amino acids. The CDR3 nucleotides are TGTGCCACCTCACAGGGGCAGCCCTACGAGCAGTACTTC. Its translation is CATSQGQPYEQYF.

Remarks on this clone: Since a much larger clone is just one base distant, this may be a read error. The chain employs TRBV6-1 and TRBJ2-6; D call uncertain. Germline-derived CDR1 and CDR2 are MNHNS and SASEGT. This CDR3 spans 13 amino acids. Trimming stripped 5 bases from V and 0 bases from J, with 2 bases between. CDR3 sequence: CASSYSGANVLTF. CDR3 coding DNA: TGTGCCAGCAGTTACTCTGGGGCCAACGTCCTGACTTTC.

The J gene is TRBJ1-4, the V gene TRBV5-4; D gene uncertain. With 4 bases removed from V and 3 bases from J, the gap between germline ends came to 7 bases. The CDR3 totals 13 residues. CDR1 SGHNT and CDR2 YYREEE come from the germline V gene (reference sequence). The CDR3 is CASSLDPNEKLFF. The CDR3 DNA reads TGTGCCAGCAGCCTAGATCCTAATGAAAAACTGTTTTTT. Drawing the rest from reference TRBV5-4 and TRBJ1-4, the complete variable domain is ETGVTQSPTHLIKTRGQQVTLRCSSQSGHNTVSWYQQALGQGPQFIFQYYREEENGRGNFPPRFSGLQFPNYSSELNVNALELDDSALYLCASSLDPNEKLFFGSGTQLSVL.

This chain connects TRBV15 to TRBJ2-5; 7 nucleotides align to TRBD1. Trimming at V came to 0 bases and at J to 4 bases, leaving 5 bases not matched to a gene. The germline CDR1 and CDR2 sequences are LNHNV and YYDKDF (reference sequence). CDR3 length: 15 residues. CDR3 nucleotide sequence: TGTGCCACCAGCAGAGATAACAGGGGATCAGAGACCCAGTACTTC. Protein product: CATSRDNRGSETQYF.